This entry concerns a single TCR beta chain. Its antigen is undetermined. This sample is drawn from a study of cytomegalovirus exposure and HLA in healthy donors. Regarding the study as a whole: Both high specificity and high sensitivity reportedly marked the classifier's diagnosis of cytomegalovirus status. A later analysis found common viral pathogens apparently linked to several of the most significant clusters. In a later analysis, across HLA loci, associated TCR counts were highest for DRB1, lowest for HLA-C.

PCR primers comprised 60 Vbeta and 13 Jbeta primers. Sequencing was performed with immunoSEQ multiplex PCR; in TCRdb, only in-frame clones are kept and a portion is missing. The table records more than 150,000 clones, 81% of them present only once. CDR1 and CDR2 (germline): SGHRS, YFSETQ. V lost 4 bases and J 1 base, leaving 8 bases between the germline ends. The CDR3 has 13 residues. The chain is built from TRBV5-1 and TRBJ2-5; maybe TRBD1 (6 bases). The source material was PBMCs. The receptor's source is a man in his forties or fifties in good health and CMV-seropositive. CDR3 DNA: TGCGCCAGCAGCAGGGACATCCAAGAGACCCAGTACTTC. This sequence encodes CASSRDIQETQYF.